This TCR beta chain was identified during a study of cytomegalovirus exposure and HLA in healthy donors (dated by TCRdb to about 2017). Background for the entire study: In an earlier analysis of roughly 500 of the donors, about 260 Gb of sequence data and roughly 100 million unique TCR beta sequences from about 190 million T cells were reported. A separate validation cohort of about 110 different subjects was used in addition to the approximately 700-subject first cohort. Among the roughly 380 genotyped donors, about 85% belonged to the genetic ancestry cluster associated with self-reported Caucasian donors. The study combined high-throughput TCR immunosequencing, statistical association of individual TCRs with disease status, and machine learning to predict cytomegalovirus infection status. The study was designed to test whether signatures of past pathogen exposure could be identified by cataloging public T cell receptors. Donor age, sex, ethnicity and CMV serostatus were compiled together with the repertoire data. A later genetic analysis took genome-wide SNP genotypes for about three fifths of the 666 donors and used that subset as a discovery cohort. Every repertoire in the discovery cohort had been generated on one and the same sequencing platform. The number of typed donors differed by locus: roughly 620-640 for A, B, C, DRB1 and DQB1; 522 for DQA1; 606 for DPA1; and about 450 for DPB1. The T cell repertoires of 550 to 850 subjects were profiled by immunosequencing and related to cytomegalovirus serostatus. Among 398 genotyped donors of the cohort, an average of roughly 240,000 unique TCR beta nucleotide sequences were sequenced per donor, roughly 18% of them non-productive. An early release that covered roughly 600 HLA-typed donors contained around 300 gigabases of sequencing data and tens of millions of unique TCR sequences. Roughly 5 DR-DQ haplotypes were handled as single units for association and clustering, since linkage in the cohort was strong. HLA typing included class I and class II loci at four-digit resolution. The later analysis used no new phenotypic data to find candidate immune exposures, relying instead on TCR beta sequences and their occurrence across donors. An earlier analysis of 587 of the donors applied high-throughput TCR beta sequencing to assess whether each TCR beta V gene segment acted as functional or pseudogenic. In a later analysis, previously published TCR beta repertoires from 500 to 750 donors were re-analyzed and high-resolution HLA genotyping was added so that TCR occurrence patterns could be studied.

Library prep was done by the immunoSEQ multiplex PCR assay. The multiplex PCR relied on a mix of 60 forward primers for TCR Vbeta segments and 13 reverse primers for TCR Jbeta segments. A multiplex PCR assay on genomic DNA amplified the CDR3 region of rearranged TCR beta genes. On the Illumina HiSeq System, the amplified TCR beta libraries were sequenced as 87-base-pair reads. The original methods were these. In a later analysis, tens of millions of unique TCR beta chains were counted across the roughly 610 repertoires, and roughly 11 million of these chains were shared by at least two donors. A nearest-neighbor algorithm error-corrected the raw reads and collapsed the reads into unique sequences, merging closely related sequences to remove PCR and sequencing errors. To assign V, D and J gene segments, CDR3 sequences were aligned to IMGT reference sequences. For a sequence to be retained, a match of at least six nucleotides was required to both a V gene segment and a J gene segment. Rearrangements were called productive when the CDR3 lacked stop codons and stayed in frame with V and J; all others were non-productive. Following IMGT convention, CDR3 was defined as the stretch from the second conserved V-encoded cysteine up to the conserved J-encoded phenylalanine. Sequences without an unambiguous match to a single V gene segment were excluded from the earlier analysis of a few hundred of the donors. In an earlier analysis of approximately 500 of the donors, a V segment was called functional when productive rearrangements were above 56.7%, and segregating when the standard deviation between donors exceeded 5%. A statistical classification framework was built to diagnose cytomegalovirus status from the catalog of TCR beta chain sequences. In a later analysis, V and J genes were assigned by comparing TCR nucleotide sequences against IMGT/GENE-DB human TR gene sequences. In a later analysis, CDR3 sequences and most-parsimonious VDJ recombination scenarios were assigned using the TCRdist pipeline. In a later analysis, each TCR beta chain was defined by its CDR3 amino acid sequence together with its V-gene family, and reads lacking a unique V-gene family were excluded. As a way to deal with suspected cross-contamination and a sequencing artifact, a later analysis dropped 500 to 700 nucleotide sequences that were highly shared and had low generation probability. In a later analysis, a clonal expansion index was calculated for each public chain from normalized within-repertoire ranks of inferred template counts. In a later analysis, generation probabilities were computed using a VDJ recombination model fitted to out-of-frame rearrangements, and the results were checked against IGoR. Hypergeometric tests were used in a later analysis to score TCR-TCR, TCR-HLA and TCR-CMV co-occurrence, with a repertoire-size bias correction applied to the TCR pairs. In a later analysis, false discovery rates were estimated by permuting HLA or CMV assignments 20 times. In a later analysis, co-occurring TCRs were grouped using DBSCAN, with TCRdist sequence similarity added in when clustering inside HLA-allele-positive subsets. For co-occurrence clustering, repertoires with fewer than 30,000 or more than 120,000 public chains were excluded, along with roughly five repertoires with anomalous nucleotide sharing. The clones in this table, taken by TCRdb from immuneACCESS, are in-frame only. Not every clone is retained; where verified, under half of the shortfall comes from an unresolved V gene, and the cause of the rest is unknown. That table supplies the V and J calls and clone size; D and trimming were determined from the DNA. Within this sample are under 200,000 clones, with roughly 83% of them counted one time only. The ten largest clones add up to 0.39% of the sample.

On this clone: Its recognized antigen is unknown. No much larger clonotype is one base removed from it; base qualities were not supplied.

CDR1 SNHLY and CDR2 FYNNEI were looked up in the germline V gene. V gives up 0 bases and J gives up 11 bases, and the segment between their germline ends measures 13 bases. The CDR3 runs 13 residues from the cysteine to the phenylalanine. Of all the DNA, just the CDR3 is kept, 39 bases in frame from base 1. The study at large found these results: About 17 rarely observed V segments, including chromosome 9 orphons, were excluded from the earlier analysis of about 500 of the donors because counts were too low. A few of the identified cytomegalovirus-associated TCR beta chains were confirmed in vitro to be specific for cytomegalovirus antigens. According to the authors, the approach could potentially be generalized to other disease states and immunological phenotypes. In the study, about 150 TCR beta chains were listed as associated with cytomegalovirus. A later genetic analysis reported fewer N-insertions in productive TCRs among donors in an Asian-associated ancestry cluster than the roughly 640-donor mean. A further reported finding was that TCR beta sequences accurately predicted the HLA-A and HLA-B alleles for most subjects in the first cohort. In an earlier analysis of fewer than 700 of the donors, most TCR beta V segments appeared in productive rearrangements about 87% or about 30% of the time, broadly matching IMGT annotations. When HLA alleles, especially DR and DQ, strongly co-occurred, TCR associations were difficult to assign to individual alleles. At a false discovery rate of 0.05, a later analysis linked 16,951 TCR beta sequences to specific HLA alleles. Linkage disequilibrium might explain the correlated functional status among segregating V segments, but an unknown experimental factor could not be ruled out. The classifier was reported to diagnose cytomegalovirus status with high specificity and sensitivity in both the original cohort and the validation cohort. In a later analysis, the rate of TCR association differed among HLA loci, with DRB1 alleles having the most associated TCRs and HLA-C alleles having the fewest. CMV serostatus was the only immune exposure information available for the cohort. Across donors, most TCR sequences were observed very rarely, whereas some public TCRs were present in many individuals. Only TCR beta chains were sequenced in this cohort, and the absence of alpha or paired-chain data limited detectable features. Sequencing depth was assumed to be roughly uniform across donors in the presence/absence analyses, though that assumption may not hold. In a later analysis, several top co-occurrence clusters were reported to appear linked to parvovirus B19, influenza, CMV and Epstein-Barr virus. A group of highly shared sequence variants was considered likely to be a technical artifact of the sequencing pipeline. Most CMV-associated TCR beta chains appeared to be HLA-restricted in a later analysis, and the HLA associations seemed to be driven largely by CMV exposure. Because some donors lacked HLA typing at each locus, the association tests relied only on the typed subset. An association between a missense DCLRE1C variant and V-gene and J-gene trimming of TCR beta chains was found in a later genetic analysis and replicated in an independent cohort. Compared with equally common non-associated chains, HLA-associated TCR beta chains in a later analysis were more clonally expanded and had lower generation probabilities. Some IMGT-functional V segments, including TRBV6-2 and TRBV6-3, could not be distinguished by the 87-base-pair reads and were therefore excluded.

The cohort was made up of 650 to 700 healthy bone marrow donors. All cohort members were sampled while nominally healthy, although unrecorded immune exposures were likely present. The donor tested CMV seropositive and was one of the 289 seropositive cohort members. Each donor provided a peripheral blood sample, and peripheral blood mononuclear cells were used for TCR beta sequencing. Genomic DNA was extracted from the blood cell samples with the Qiagen DNeasy Blood Extraction Kit. This clonotype was sampled from a male donor in good health and CMV-seropositive. The receptor chain draws on TRBV2 and TRBJ2-5; the D gene lacks a confident call. The source material was PBMCs. The CDR3 protein sequence reads: CASSEARLTQQYF. The sequenced DNA is TGTGCCAGCAGTGAAGCGCGACTCACTCAGCAGTACTTC.